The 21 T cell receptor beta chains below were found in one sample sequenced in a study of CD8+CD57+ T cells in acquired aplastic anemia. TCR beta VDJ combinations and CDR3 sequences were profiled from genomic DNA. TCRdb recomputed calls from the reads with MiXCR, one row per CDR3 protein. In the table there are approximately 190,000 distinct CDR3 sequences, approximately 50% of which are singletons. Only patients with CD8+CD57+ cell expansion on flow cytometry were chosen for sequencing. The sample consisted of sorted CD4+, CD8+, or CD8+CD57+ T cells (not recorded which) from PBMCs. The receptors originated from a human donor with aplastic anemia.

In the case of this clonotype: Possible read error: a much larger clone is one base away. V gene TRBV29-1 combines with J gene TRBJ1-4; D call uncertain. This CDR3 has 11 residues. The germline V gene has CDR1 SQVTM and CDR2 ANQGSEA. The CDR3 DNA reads TGCAGCGTTGGAATTAATGAAGAACTGTTTTTT. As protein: CSVGINEELFF.

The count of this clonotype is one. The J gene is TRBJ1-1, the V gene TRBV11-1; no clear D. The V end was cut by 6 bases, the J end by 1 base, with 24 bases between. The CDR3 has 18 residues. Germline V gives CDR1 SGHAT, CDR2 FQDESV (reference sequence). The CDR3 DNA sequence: TGTGCCAGCAGACCGCCCGTTCCGACACGGATCTCGAACACTGAAGCTTTCTTT. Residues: CASRPPVPTRISNTEAFF.

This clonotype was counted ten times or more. DNA for the CDR3: TGTGCCAGCAACCCGAGTGCAGTTCATAACTATGGCTACACCTTC. It encodes CASNPSAVHNYGYTF. The rearrangement links TRBV6-1 to TRBJ1-2; no clear D. The CDR3 runs 15 residues. Germline V gene sequence: CDR1 MNHNS, CDR2 SASEGT. Trimming pared 7 bases from V and 1 base from J, leaving 16 bases between.

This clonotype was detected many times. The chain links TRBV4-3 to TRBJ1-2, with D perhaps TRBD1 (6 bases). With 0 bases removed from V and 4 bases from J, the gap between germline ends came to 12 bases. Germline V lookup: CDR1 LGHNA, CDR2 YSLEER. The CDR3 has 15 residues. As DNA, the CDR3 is TGCGCCAGCAGCCAAGATTACGGGGGCAGCTATGGCTACACCTTC. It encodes CASSQDYGGSYGYTF.

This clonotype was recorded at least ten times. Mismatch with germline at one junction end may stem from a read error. The CDR3 here is CASSSGSSYEQYF. The CDR3 DNA is TGCGCCAGCAGCTCGGGAAGCTCCTACGAGCAGTACTTC. The chain is built from TRBV7-3 and TRBJ2-7, with a tentative D call TRBD2 (5 bases). The CDR3 runs 13 residues. Germline V gene lookup returns CDR1 SGHTA and CDR2 FQGTGA.

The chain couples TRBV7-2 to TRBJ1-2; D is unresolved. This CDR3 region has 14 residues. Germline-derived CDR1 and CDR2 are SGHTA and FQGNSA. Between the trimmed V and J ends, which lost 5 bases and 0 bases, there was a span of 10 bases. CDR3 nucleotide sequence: TGTGCCAGCAGCGACGGTGGCTCTAACTATGGCTACACCTTC. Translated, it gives CASSDGGSNYGYTF.

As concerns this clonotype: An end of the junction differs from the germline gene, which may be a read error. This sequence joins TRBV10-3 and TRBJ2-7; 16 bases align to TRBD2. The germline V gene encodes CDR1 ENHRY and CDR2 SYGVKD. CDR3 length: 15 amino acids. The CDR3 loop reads CVINPGLAGGNEQYF. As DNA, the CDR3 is TGTGTCATCAACCCGGGACTAGCGGGAGGGAACGAGCAGTACTTC.

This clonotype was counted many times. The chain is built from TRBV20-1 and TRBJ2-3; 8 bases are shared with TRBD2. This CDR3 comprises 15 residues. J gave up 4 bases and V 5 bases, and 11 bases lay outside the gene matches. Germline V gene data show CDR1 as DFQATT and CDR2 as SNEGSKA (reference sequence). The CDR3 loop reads CSAEGESGRPDTQYF. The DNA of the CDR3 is TGCAGTGCTGAGGGGGAGAGCGGGAGACCAGATACGCAGTATTTT.

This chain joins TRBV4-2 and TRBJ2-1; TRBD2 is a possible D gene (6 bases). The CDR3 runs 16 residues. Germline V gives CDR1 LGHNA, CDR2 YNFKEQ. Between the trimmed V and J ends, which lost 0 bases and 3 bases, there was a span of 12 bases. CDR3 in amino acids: CASSQDLGGSYNEQFF. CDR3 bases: TGTGCCAGCAGCCAAGATCTAGGAGGGAGCTACAATGAGCAGTTCTTC.

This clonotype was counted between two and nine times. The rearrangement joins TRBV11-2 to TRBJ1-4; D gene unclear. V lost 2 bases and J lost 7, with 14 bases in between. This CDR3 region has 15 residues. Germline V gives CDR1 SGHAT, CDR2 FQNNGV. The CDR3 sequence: CASSLWVGAREKLFF. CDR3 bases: TGTGCCAGCAGCTTATGGGTTGGCGCCCGTGAAAAACTGTTTTTT.

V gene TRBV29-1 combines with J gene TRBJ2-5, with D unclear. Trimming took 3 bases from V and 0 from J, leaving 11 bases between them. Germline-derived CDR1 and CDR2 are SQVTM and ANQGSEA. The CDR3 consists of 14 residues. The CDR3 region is CSVELLGYQETQYF. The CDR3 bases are TGCAGCGTTGAGCTTCTAGGGTACCAAGAGACCCAGTACTTC.

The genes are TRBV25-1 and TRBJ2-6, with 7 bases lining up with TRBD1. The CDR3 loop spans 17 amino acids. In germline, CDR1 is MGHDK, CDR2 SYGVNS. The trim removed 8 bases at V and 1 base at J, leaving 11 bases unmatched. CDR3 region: CASSPRQGRSGANVLTF. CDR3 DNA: TGTGCCAGCTCACCACGACAGGGCAGATCTGGGGCCAACGTCCTGACTTTC.

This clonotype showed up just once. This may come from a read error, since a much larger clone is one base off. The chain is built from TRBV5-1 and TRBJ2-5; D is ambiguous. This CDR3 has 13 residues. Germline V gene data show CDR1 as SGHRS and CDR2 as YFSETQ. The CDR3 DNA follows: TGCGCCAGCAGCTTGGCAGATCAAGAGGCCCAGTACTTC. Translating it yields CASSLADQEAQYF.

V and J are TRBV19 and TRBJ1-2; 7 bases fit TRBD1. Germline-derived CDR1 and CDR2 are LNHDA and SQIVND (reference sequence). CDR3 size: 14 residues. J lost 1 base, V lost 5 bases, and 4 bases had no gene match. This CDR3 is CASSGDRDNYGYTF. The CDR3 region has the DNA TGTGCCAGTAGTGGCGACAGGGATAACTATGGCTACACCTTC.

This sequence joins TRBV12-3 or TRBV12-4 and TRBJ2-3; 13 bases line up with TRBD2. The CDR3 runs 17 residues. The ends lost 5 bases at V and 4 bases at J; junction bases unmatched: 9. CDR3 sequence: CASSPRTSGRGADTQYF. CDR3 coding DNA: TGTGCCAGCAGTCCCCGGACTAGCGGGAGAGGGGCAGATACGCAGTATTTT.

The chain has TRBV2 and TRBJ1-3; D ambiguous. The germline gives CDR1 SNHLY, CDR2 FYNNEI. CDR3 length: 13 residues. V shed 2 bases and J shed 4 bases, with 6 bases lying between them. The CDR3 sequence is CASSELEGNTIYF. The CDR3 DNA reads TGTGCCAGCAGTGAACTTGAGGGAAACACCATATATTTT.

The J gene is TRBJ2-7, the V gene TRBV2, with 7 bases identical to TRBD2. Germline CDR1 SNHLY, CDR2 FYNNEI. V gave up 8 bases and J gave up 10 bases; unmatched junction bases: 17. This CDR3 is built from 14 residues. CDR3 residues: CASGVGGPGNAQYF. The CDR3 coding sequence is TGTGCCAGCGGGGTGGGAGGGCCAGGTAACGCTCAGTACTTC.

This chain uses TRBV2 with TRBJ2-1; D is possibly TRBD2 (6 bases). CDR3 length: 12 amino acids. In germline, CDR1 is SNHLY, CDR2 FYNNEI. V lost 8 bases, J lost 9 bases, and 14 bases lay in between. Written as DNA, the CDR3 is TGTGCCAGCGGCGTAGAGGGAGGTGAGCAGTTCTTC. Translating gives CASGVEGGEQFF.

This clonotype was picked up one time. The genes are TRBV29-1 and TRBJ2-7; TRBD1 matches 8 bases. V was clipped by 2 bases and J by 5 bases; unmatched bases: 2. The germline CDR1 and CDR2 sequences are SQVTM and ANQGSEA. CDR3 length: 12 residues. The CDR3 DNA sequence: TGCAGCGTTGAACAGGGGGCGAACGAGCAGTACTTC. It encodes CSVEQGANEQYF.

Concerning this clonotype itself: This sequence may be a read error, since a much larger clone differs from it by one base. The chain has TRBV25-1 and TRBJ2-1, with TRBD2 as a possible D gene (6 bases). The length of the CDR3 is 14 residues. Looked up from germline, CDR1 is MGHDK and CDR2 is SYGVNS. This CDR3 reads CASSQGTDYNQQFF. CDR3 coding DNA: TGCGCCAGCAGCCAAGGGACGGACTACAATCAGCAGTTCTTC.

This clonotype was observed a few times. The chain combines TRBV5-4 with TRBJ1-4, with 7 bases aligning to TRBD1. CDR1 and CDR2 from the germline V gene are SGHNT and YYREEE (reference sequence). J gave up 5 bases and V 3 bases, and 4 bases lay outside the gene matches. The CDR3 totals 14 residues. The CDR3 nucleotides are TGTGCCAGCAGCTACAGGGGCAGGAATGAAAAACTGTTTTTT. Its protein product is CASSYRGRNEKLFF.